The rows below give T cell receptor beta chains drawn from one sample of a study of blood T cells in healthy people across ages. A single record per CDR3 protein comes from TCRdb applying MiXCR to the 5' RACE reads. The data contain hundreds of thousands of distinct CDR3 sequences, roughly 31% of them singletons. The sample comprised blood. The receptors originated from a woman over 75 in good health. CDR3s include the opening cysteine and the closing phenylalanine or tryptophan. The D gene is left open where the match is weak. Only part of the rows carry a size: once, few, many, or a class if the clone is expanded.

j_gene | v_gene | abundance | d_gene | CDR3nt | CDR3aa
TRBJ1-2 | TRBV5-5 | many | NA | TGTGCCAGCAGCGCGCACAGTGAGATTAATGGCTACACCTTC | CASSAHSEINGYTF
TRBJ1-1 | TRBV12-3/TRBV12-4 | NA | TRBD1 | TGTGCCAGCAGTCCGGGGACAGGGGGCGCCGGCACTGAAGCTTTCTTT | CASSPGTGGAGTEAFF
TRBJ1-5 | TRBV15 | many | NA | TGTGCCACCGGGGTTAATCAGCCCCAGCATTTT | CATGVNQPQHF
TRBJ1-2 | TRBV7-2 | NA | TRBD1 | TGTGCCAGCAGCTCCCGGGACAGGGACAGCTATGGCTACACCTTC | CASSSRDRDSYGYTF
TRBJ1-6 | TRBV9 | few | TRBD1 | TGTGCCAGCAGCACCCGGGACAGGGGCGGTTCACCCCTCCACTTT | CASSTRDRGGSPLHF
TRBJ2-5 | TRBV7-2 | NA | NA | TGTGCCAGCAGCTTATTAGCCGGGACCCAGTACTTC | CASSLLAGTQYF
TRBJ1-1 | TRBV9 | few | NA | TGTGCCAGCAGCATCCGACCCTTCACTGAAGCTTTCTTT | CASSIRPFTEAFF
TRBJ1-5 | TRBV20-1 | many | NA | TGCAGTGCTAGCCCCGGGGTAGGGGACGGTTTCAATCAGCCCCAGCATTTT | CSASPGVGDGFNQPQHF
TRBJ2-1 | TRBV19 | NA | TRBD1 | TGTGCCAGTAGTATCGACGGACAGGGGTGGGATGAGCAGTTCTTC | CASSIDGQGWDEQFF
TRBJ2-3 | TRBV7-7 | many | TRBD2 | TGTGCTAGCAGCTTACTAGCGGGGGAGTCCACAGATACGCAGTATTTT | CASSLLAGESTDTQYF
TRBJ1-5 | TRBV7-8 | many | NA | TGTGCCAGCAGCTTAGACAGTCAGCAGCCCCAGCATTTT | CASSLDSQQPQHF
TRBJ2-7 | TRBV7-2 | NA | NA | TGTGCCAGCAGCTCCCACAGCTCAGGGAGCTACGAGCAGTACTTC | CASSSHSSGSYEQYF
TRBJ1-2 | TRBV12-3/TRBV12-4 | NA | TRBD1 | TGTGCCAGCAGTTCACAGGGGTCTGGCTATGGCTACACCTTC | CASSSQGSGYGYTF
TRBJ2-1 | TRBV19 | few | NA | TGTGCCAGTAGTATAACTCCGGACATGTACAATGAGCAGTTCTTC | CASSITPDMYNEQFF
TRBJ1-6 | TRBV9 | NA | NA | TGTGCCAGCAGCTCAACTCCCGGGGGCAGGGGACCCCTCCACTTT | CASSSTPGGRGPLHF
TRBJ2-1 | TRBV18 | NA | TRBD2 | TGTGCCAGCTCACCACCGGGACTAGCGGGAGACAATGAGCAGTTCTTC | CASSPPGLAGDNEQFF